What follows describes a single T cell receptor beta chain. The sample originates from a study of blood T cell repertoires in COVID-19. Across the study: Material from acute and convalescent COVID-19 was sourced from the United States, Italy and Spain.

Clones were read by immunoSEQ multiplex PCR, and TCRdb kept only the in-frame ones, dropping some. The sample lists 88,000 or so clones, approximately 81% occurring once. Source material: peripheral blood. The TCR sequence derives from a man in his sixties with acute or convalescent COVID-19.

For the CDR3, the DNA is TGTGCCAGCAGACAGGCAAGCTCCTATAATTCACCCCTCCACTTT. It is translated as CASRQASSYNSPLHF. This chain joins TRBV27 and TRBJ1-6; a weak D match, TRBD1 (5 bases). The CDR3 spans 15 residues. V was clipped by 6 bases and J by 0 bases, with 9 bases between them. From germline, CDR1 is MNHEY and CDR2 SMNVEV (reference sequence).